These 15 T cell receptor beta chains originate from one sample sequenced in a study of blood T cells in healthy people across ages. Next came a second PCR, run for roughly 6 to 11 cycles, which used a sample-barcoded 5' primer along with a J-beta primer mix. MiXCR was run by TCRdb on the 5' RACE reads, yielding one entry per CDR3 protein. The sample consists of about 1.1 million distinct CDR3 sequences, around two fifths of them appearing once. Sequenced material: blood. The receptor set was obtained from a young man in good health.

This chain joins TRBV5-1 and TRBJ2-1, with 12 bases that match TRBD2. The CDR3 length is 19 residues. V shed 0 bases, J shed 1 base, and the junction held 8 bases outside the gene matches. Germline CDR1 SGHRS, CDR2 YFSETQ. For the CDR3, the DNA is TGCGCCAGCAGCTTGGATAGGACTAGCGGGGAATTATCCTACAATGAGCAGTTCTTC. It is translated as CASSLDRTSGELSYNEQFF.

The chain employs TRBV2 and TRBJ2-7; D may correspond to TRBD1 or TRBD2 (5 bases each). The CDR3 has 14 amino acids. Germline values: CDR1 SNHLY, CDR2 FYNNEI. With 10 bases removed from V and 7 bases from J, the gap between germline ends came to 23 bases. CDR3 protein: CATSWDVQNNEQYF. CDR3 DNA sequence: TGTGCCACCAGCTGGGACGTCCAGAACAATGAGCAGTACTTC.

J is TRBJ1-2 and V is TRBV5-1; perhaps TRBD1 as D (6 bases). Germline CDR1 and CDR2: SGHRS and YFSETQ. V was clipped by 2 bases and J by 11 bases, with 16 bases between them. The CDR3 runs 13 residues. The DNA of the CDR3 is TGCGCCAGCAGCTTCGGAACGGACAGAGTATACACCTTC. This encodes CASSFGTDRVYTF.

The chain uses TRBV15 and TRBJ1-2; a possible D gene is TRBD1 (5 bases). The ends were cut back, 9 bases at V and 4 bases at J, with 9 bases in the middle. Per germline, CDR1 LNHNV and CDR2 YYDKDF (reference sequence). The CDR3 runs 11 residues. CDR3 coding DNA: TGTGCCACGAGTCAGGGCTATGGCTACACCTTC. It specifies CATSQGYGYTF. The whole variable domain, remainder taken from reference TRBV15 and TRBJ1-2, is DAMVIQNPRYQVTQFGKPVTLSCSQTLNHNVMYWYQQKSSQAPKLLFHYYDKDFNNEADTPDNFQSRRPNTSFCFLDIRSPGLGDTAMYLCATSQGYGYTFGSGTRLTVV.

The chain uses TRBV5-1 and TRBJ2-3, with D uncertain. Germline V gene sequence: CDR1 SGHRS, CDR2 YFSETQ. This CDR3 is 13 amino acids long. The V and J ends lost 3 bases and 5 bases respectively, with 10 bases between them. The CDR3 DNA reads TGCGCCAGCAGCTCGGCAGAAATAGATACGCAGTATTTT. Amino acids: CASSSAEIDTQYF. Full variable domain (outside the CDR3, taken from reference TRBV5-1 and TRBJ2-3): KAGVTQTPRYLIKTRGQQVTLSCSPISGHRSVSWYQQTPGQGLQFLFEYFSETQRNKGNFPGRFSGRQFSNSRSEMNVSTLELGDSALYLCASSSAEIDTQYFGPGTRLTVL.

A note on this clonotype: The junction differs from germline at one of its ends, possibly a read error. V gene TRBV7-2 combines with J gene TRBJ2-5; possible D gene TRBD1, 9 bases. This CDR3 contains 13 residues. Germline CDR1 and CDR2: SGHTA and FQGNSA. The CDR3 region is CAIAGQGEETQYF. CDR3 in DNA: TGCGCAATAGCGGGACAGGGAGAAGAGACCCAGTACTTC. The variable domain in full, completed from reference TRBV7-2 and TRBJ2-5, reads GAGVSQSPSNKVTEKGKDVELRCDPISGHTALYWYRQSLGQGLEFLIYFQGNSAPDKSGLPSDRFSAERTGGSVSTLTIQRTQQEDSAVYLCAIAGQGEETQYFGPGTRLLVL.

The chain couples TRBV7-9 to TRBJ2-4; tentatively, D is TRBD1 or TRBD2 (5 bases each). The DNA end is a closer match to TRBJ2-5, so the J assignment may be wrong. CDR1 and CDR2 from the germline V gene are SEHNR and FQNEAQ (reference sequence). This CDR3 is built from 16 residues. CDR3 sequence reads: CASSVKEGLTQETQYF. DNA of the CDR3: TGTGCCAGCAGCGTAAAAGAGGGGTTAACCCAAGAGACCCAGTACTTC.

The table lists this clonotype with a few counts. The V call is TRBV29-1, the J call TRBJ1-5; no clear D. This CDR3 has 13 amino acids. Germline values: CDR1 SQVTM, CDR2 ANQGSEA. V dropped 1 base and J dropped 4 bases, with 8 bases sitting between them. The CDR3 DNA follows: TGCAGCGTTGAAGTGGGAGGTAATCAGCCCCAGCATTTT. The encoded protein is CSVEVGGNQPQHF.

This clonotype was counted a few times. The chain recombines TRBV20-1 with TRBJ1-4; D may be TRBD1 (5 bases). From germline, CDR1 is DFQATT and CDR2 SNEGSKA (reference sequence). V was shortened by 0 bases and J by 4 bases, with 12 bases between the two germline ends. This CDR3 has 15 residues. CDR3 amino acids: CSARDDGHVNEKLFF. The CDR3 DNA follows: TGCAGTGCTAGAGATGATGGACACGTTAATGAAAAACTGTTTTTT.

In this sample, this clonotype turned up a few times. The chain employs TRBV7-9 and TRBJ2-3, with 7 bases matching TRBD1. V trimming: 2 bases; J trimming: 4 bases; junction bases outside the gene matches: 6. CDR3 length equals 15 residues. Per germline, CDR1 SEHNR and CDR2 FQNEAQ (reference sequence). The CDR3 here is CASSLRAGGSDTQYF. CDR3 sequence (DNA): TGTGCCAGCAGCTTACGAGCAGGGGGATCAGATACGCAGTATTTT. The variable domain in full, completed from reference TRBV7-9 and TRBJ2-3, reads DTGVSQNPRHKITKRGQNVTFRCDPISEHNRLYWYRQTLGQGPEFLTYFQNEAQLEKSRLLSDRFSAERPKGSFSTLEIQRTEQGDSAMYLCASSLRAGGSDTQYFGPGTRLTVL.

This clonotype came up a few times. This rearrangement joins TRBV6-5 to TRBJ1-5; D remains ambiguous. V shed 7 bases and J shed 4 bases, with 11 bases lying between them. CDR1 and CDR2 from the germline V gene are MNHEY and SVGAGI. This CDR3 has 13 amino acids. CDR3 coding DNA: TGTGCCAGCACCAAGGACGGGAATCAGCCCCAGCATTTT. Its protein product is CASTKDGNQPQHF.

The CDR3 reads CASRYRARGTNTEAFF. DNA for the CDR3: TGTGCCAGCAGGTATCGGGCGAGGGGTACGAACACTGAAGCTTTCTTT. The rearrangement joins TRBV9 to TRBJ1-1, with D maybe TRBD1 (5 bases). The CDR3 sequence is 16 residues long. Germline V gene sequence: CDR1 SGDLS, CDR2 YYNGEE. Trimming stripped 5 bases from V and 1 base from J, with 18 bases between.

The V and J genes are TRBV6-1 and TRBJ1-2; 7 nucleotides line up with TRBD1. The CDR3 is made up of 15 amino acids. Germline V gene sequence: CDR1 MNHNS, CDR2 SASEGT. V was pared by 7 bases and J by 4 bases, with 12 bases of the junction left unmatched. Here the CDR3 reads CASNLRDSYFYGYTF. CDR3 DNA: TGTGCCAGCAATCTCCGGGACAGTTATTTCTATGGCTACACCTTC.

This clonotype was picked up many times. The J gene is TRBJ2-7, the V gene TRBV10-3, with D possibly being TRBD2 (5 bases). CDR3 size: 14 residues. Trimming pared 8 bases from V and 11 bases from J, leaving 25 bases between. CDR1 is ENHRY and CDR2 is SYGVKD in the germline V gene. The CDR3 loop reads CAIGTQTTTYGEYF. Here the CDR3 DNA reads TGTGCCATCGGAACCCAGACTACTACGTACGGGGAGTACTTC.

The chain has TRBV12-3 or TRBV12-4 and TRBJ2-3; 8 bases agree with TRBD2. V lost 6 bases to trimming and J lost 2 bases; unmatched junction nucleotides: 7. CDR3 length equals 15 residues. The chain's CDR3 is CASSRRGAYTDTQYF. The CDR3 DNA is TGTGCCAGCAGCCGGCGGGGGGCGTACACAGATACGCAGTATTTT.